These 26 T cell receptor beta chains share one sample of origin, sequenced in a study of cytomegalovirus exposure and HLA in healthy donors. The PCR had 60 Vbeta and 13 Jbeta primers. Produced via immunoSEQ multiplex PCR; TCRdb's table is partial and in-frame only. Of 150,000 to 170,000 clones in the sample, about four fifths are singletons; the top ten hold about 2.8%. Sequences were obtained from PBMCs. Receptor source: a man between 18 and 35 years old in good health and CMV-seronegative.

This rearrangement joins TRBV2 to TRBJ2-7; tentative D call: TRBD1 (6 bases). The CDR3 is 15 residues long. The ends were cut back, 2 bases at V and 4 bases at J, with 15 bases in the middle. The germline V gene encodes CDR1 SNHLY and CDR2 FYNNEI. CDR3 DNA sequence: TGTGCCAGCAGTGAACCCCAGACAGGACTTTACGAGCAGTACTTC. Amino acid sequence: CASSEPQTGLYEQYF.

This rearrangement joins TRBV7-2 to TRBJ2-7; 12 bases match TRBD2. Germline V gene data show CDR1 as SGHTA and CDR2 as FQGNSA. With 11 bases clipped from V and 2 bases from J, the junction kept 10 bases outside the gene matches. The CDR3 has 15 residues. CDR3 protein: CASEQASGGAYEQYF. The CDR3 DNA is TGTGCCTCCGAGCAAGCTAGCGGGGGGGCCTACGAGCAGTACTTC.

This chain joins TRBV27 and TRBJ2-1; TRBD1 matches at 11 bases. The germline V gene has CDR1 MNHEY and CDR2 SMNVEV (reference sequence). The V and J ends lost 6 bases and 6 bases, in that order; junction bases with no gene match: 10. The CDR3 consists of 16 residues. CDR3 DNA sequence: TGTGCCAGCAGAGACCTCGGGGACAGGGGGAGCAATGAGCAGTTCTTC. Translation gives CASRDLGDRGSNEQFF.

The rearrangement links TRBV4-3 to TRBJ2-2; D is ambiguous. Trimming cost V 3 bases and J 2 bases, with 4 bases left between them. The CDR3 length is 13 residues. Germline lookup yields CDR1 LGHNA and CDR2 YSLEER. In DNA, the CDR3 is TGCGCCAGCAGCCAGTCTAACACCGGGGAGCTGTTTTTT. Translating gives CASSQSNTGELFF.

This rearrangement joins TRBV4-1 to TRBJ2-1, with 7 bases that match TRBD1. With 4 bases clipped from V and 1 base from J, the junction kept 16 bases outside the gene matches. Germline CDR1 MGHRA, CDR2 YSYEKL. CDR3 length equals 19 residues. CDR3 amino acids: CASSPREGGASISYNEQFF. The CDR3 bases are TGCGCCAGCAGCCCCCGTGAAGGGGGCGCTTCGATATCCTACAATGAGCAGTTCTTC.

The CDR3 DNA reads as TGTGCCAGCAGCCCCTCAAGGGGGTCCACCGGGGAGCTGTTTTTT. This encodes CASSPSRGSTGELFF. The chain links TRBV4-2 to TRBJ2-2, with D perhaps matching TRBD1 (6 bases). The germline V gene has CDR1 LGHNA and CDR2 YNFKEQ. Trimming stripped 4 bases from V and 4 bases from J, with 13 bases between. The CDR3 runs 15 residues.

The chain employs TRBV5-8 and TRBJ2-2; D is ambiguous. There are 16 residues in the CDR3. Germline V CDR1 and CDR2: SGHTS, YDEGEE. V gave up 3 bases and J gave up 9 bases, with 21 bases separating them. CDR3 nucleotides: TGTGCCAGCAGCTCGATTGGTCGGAGCGAAAAGTGGGAGCTGTTTTTT. Translated: CASSSIGRSEKWELFF. Supplemented by reference TRBV5-8 and TRBJ2-2, the full variable domain reads EAGVTQSPTHLIKTRGQQATLRCSPISGHTSVYWYQQALGLGLQFLLWYDEGEERNRGNFPPRFSGRQFPNYSSELNVNALELEDSALYLCASSSIGRSEKWELFFGEGSRLTVL.

The count of this clone is one. This chain links TRBV28 with TRBJ1-2; 9 nucleotides line up with TRBD1. Per germline, CDR1 MDHEN and CDR2 SYDVKM. CDR3 size: 12 residues. V trimming: 7 bases; J trimming: 9 bases; junction bases outside the gene matches: 6. The CDR3 reads CASIRQGDSYTF. As DNA, the CDR3 is TGTGCCAGCATCAGACAGGGGGATAGCTACACCTTC.

This rearrangement joins TRBV4-1 to TRBJ1-1, with D tentatively TRBD1 (5 bases). The V gene lost 2 bases and the J gene lost 6 bases, with 19 bases spanning the gap. The CDR3 runs 16 residues. CDR1 MGHRA and CDR2 YSYEKL come from the germline V gene. CDR3 sequence reads: CASSQLQGGLLAEAFF. Written as DNA, the CDR3 is TGCGCCAGCAGCCAACTGCAGGGAGGGCTGTTGGCTGAAGCTTTCTTT.

This clone showed up just a few times. At one end the junction does not follow the germline gene, possibly because of a read error. The chain carries TRBV18 and TRBJ2-6; a possible D gene is TRBD1 (5 bases). The germline V gene has CDR1 KGHSH and CDR2 LQKENI. The CDR3 extends over 17 amino acids. CDR3 DNA: TGTGCCAGCTCCCGAGCAGGAGCTGTCTCTGGGGCCAACGGCCTGACTTTC. Amino acids: CASSRAGAVSGANGLTF.

The chain is built from TRBV4-3 and TRBJ1-1, with D possibly matching TRBD1 (6 bases). Germline lookup yields CDR1 LGHNA and CDR2 YSLEER. CDR3 length: 15 amino acids. V was shortened by 6 bases and J by 0 bases, with 14 bases between the two germline ends. CDR3 DNA: TGCGCCAGCAGTCAAAGGACAGCTATGAACACTGAAGCTTTCTTT. This sequence encodes CASSQRTAMNTEAFF.

The gene calls are TRBV28 and TRBJ1-2; D gene ambiguous. The germline V and J ends were trimmed by 6 bases and 6 bases, with 14 bases remaining between them. The germline V gene encodes CDR1 MDHEN and CDR2 SYDVKM. This CDR3 region has 13 residues. The CDR3 spells CASRINGGDGYTF. The CDR3 coding sequence is TGTGCCAGCAGGATCAACGGTGGAGATGGCTACACCTTC.

This clone was counted a few times. This rearrangement joins TRBV28 to TRBJ1-1; tentative D call: TRBD1 (6 bases). V was shortened by 8 bases and J by 4 bases, with 17 bases between the two germline ends. Germline CDR1 and CDR2: MDHEN and SYDVKM. The CDR3 loop spans 14 amino acids. This CDR3 is CASLRGRVGTEAFF. Written as DNA, the CDR3 is TGTGCCAGCCTGCGGGGGCGAGTCGGCACTGAAGCTTTCTTT.

The chain uses TRBV19 and TRBJ1-1; 8 bases are shared with TRBD1. With V trimmed by 6 bases and J by 0 bases, 9 bases remained unmatched. The CDR3 has 16 residues. The V gene's germline CDR1 is LNHDA and CDR2 SQIVND (reference sequence). The CDR3 here is CASRGTGGLVNTEAFF. For the CDR3, the DNA is TGTGCCAGTAGGGGGACAGGAGGCCTTGTGAACACTGAAGCTTTCTTT. The whole variable domain, filled in from reference TRBV19 and TRBJ1-1, reads DGGITQSPKYLFRKEGQNVTLSCEQNLNHDAMYWYRQDPGQGLRLIYYSQIVNDFQKGDIAEGYSVSREKKESFPLTVTSAQKNPTAFYLCASRGTGGLVNTEAFFGQGTRLTVV.

This clone was picked up a small number of times. This chain connects TRBV27 to TRBJ1-2; 9 nucleotides agree with TRBD1. The CDR3 runs to 15 residues. Germline values: CDR1 MNHEY, CDR2 SMNVEV (reference sequence). The ends lost 3 bases at V and 4 bases at J; junction bases unmatched: 6. CDR3 DNA: TGTGCCAGCAGTTTCTACAGGGGGCTTGGCTATGGCTACACCTTC. Translating it yields CASSFYRGLGYGYTF.

V is TRBV4-1 and J is TRBJ2-3; 9 positions match TRBD2. The trim removed 1 base at V and 0 bases at J, leaving 8 bases unmatched. The germline V gene encodes CDR1 MGHRA and CDR2 YSYEKL. The CDR3 runs 18 residues. For the CDR3, the DNA is TGCGCCAGCAGCCAAGGAGTAGCGGGAGCGATTAGCACAGATACGCAGTATTTT. Amino acids: CASSQGVAGAISTDTQYF.

This clone has more than one count but fewer than ten. The CDR3 DNA follows: TGTGCCAGCAGTTACTCGACGGGTTCCTCTGGAAACACCATATATTTT. It translates to CASSYSTGSSGNTIYF. The rearrangement uses TRBV6-5 and TRBJ1-3; D call uncertain. The CDR3 spans 16 residues. Germline CDR1 MNHEY, CDR2 SVGAGI. V dropped 0 bases and J dropped 0 bases, with 9 bases sitting between them.

The chain recombines TRBV7-9 with TRBJ1-5; perhaps TRBD1 as D (6 bases). Trimming left V 5 bases short and J 4 bases short, with 15 bases between. There are 15 residues in the CDR3. Germline-derived CDR1 and CDR2 are SEHNR and FQNEAQ (reference sequence). The CDR3 loop is CASSTLQGPNQPQHF. CDR3 DNA sequence: TGTGCCAGCAGCACACTACAGGGACCGAATCAGCCCCAGCATTTT.

Remarks on this clone: An end of the junction does not agree with germline; a read error may underlie this. The DNA of the CDR3 is TGTGCCGGCAGCCCCCGGACAGGGCCTACGAACACCGGGGAGCTGTTTTTT. Its protein is CAGSPRTGPTNTGELFF. J is TRBJ2-2 and V is TRBV7-6, with 8 bases aligning to TRBD1. Germline CDR1 reads SGHVS; CDR2 reads FNYEAQ. The CDR3 is made up of 17 amino acids.

The rearrangement uses TRBV5-8 and TRBJ1-2; 10 bases align to TRBD1. Germline V gives CDR1 SGHTS, CDR2 YDEGEE. The V gene end was trimmed by 0 bases and the J gene end by 4 bases; junction bases not matched to a gene: 6. This CDR3 has 16 amino acids. This CDR3 is CASSLAGTGAFYGYTF. As DNA, the CDR3 is TGTGCCAGCAGCTTGGCGGGGACAGGGGCGTTCTATGGCTACACCTTC.

The gene calls are TRBV5-4 and TRBJ1-2; D is perhaps TRBD1 (6 bases). The V and J ends lost 7 bases and 4 bases respectively, with 23 bases between them. Germline V gene sequence: CDR1 SGHNT, CDR2 YYREEE (reference sequence). The CDR3 is 16 residues long. CDR3 nucleotides: TGTGCCAGCTCCGCAGGGGAGGGCCTTTCCCTCTATGGCTACACCTTC. This translates into CASSAGEGLSLYGYTF.

The chain is built from TRBV11-2 and TRBJ1-2, with D unresolved. Germline V lookup: CDR1 SGHAT, CDR2 FQNNGV. The CDR3 sequence is 13 residues long. V gave up 6 bases and J gave up 3 bases, with 11 bases separating them. Here the CDR3 reads CASSGRPHYGYTF. The CDR3 DNA sequence: TGTGCCAGCAGTGGGAGGCCTCACTATGGCTACACCTTC.

V is TRBV18 and J is TRBJ2-5, with TRBD2 matching 9 bases. The CDR3 extends over 17 amino acids. The V segment lost 6 bases and the J segment 5 bases; nucleotides outside the gene matches: 16. Germline V gene sequence: CDR1 KGHSH, CDR2 LQKENI. CDR3 region: CASSPLKAGGPRETQYF. The CDR3 DNA is TGTGCCAGCTCTCCCTTAAAAGCGGGGGGCCCCCGTGAGACCCAGTACTTC.

This clone was found a few times. The V call is TRBV7-9, the J call TRBJ1-3, with D hard to call. With 6 bases removed from V and 0 bases from J, the gap between germline ends came to 15 bases. The CDR3 totals 16 residues. Germline V CDR1 and CDR2: SEHNR, FQNEAQ (reference sequence). CDR3 amino acids: CASRLPAGSSGNTIYF. Written as DNA, the CDR3 is TGTGCCAGCAGACTGCCTGCGGGGAGCTCTGGAAACACCATATATTTT.

The gene calls are TRBV5-6 and TRBJ1-4, with 7 positions matching TRBD1. V shed 1 base, J shed 7 bases, and the junction held 4 bases outside the gene matches. There are 14 residues in the CDR3. Germline V gives CDR1 SGHDT, CDR2 YYEEEE. CDR3 protein: CASSLQGVGEKLFF. CDR3 DNA: TGTGCCAGCAGCTTGCAGGGGGTGGGTGAAAAACTGTTTTTT.

V usage is TRBV6-5 and J usage is TRBJ1-1, with unresolved D. Germline loops: CDR1 MNHEY, CDR2 SVGAGI. The CDR3 is 14 residues long. The V gene lost 8 bases and the J gene lost 0 bases, with 13 bases spanning the gap. Here the CDR3 reads CASAGLGLNTEAFF. Here the CDR3 DNA reads TGTGCCAGCGCCGGACTAGGTTTGAACACTGAAGCTTTCTTT.